Listed below are T cell receptor beta chains from one sample, sequenced in a study of coeliac disease. Repertoires were generated with immunoSEQ multiplex PCR, while TCRdb's copy carries only in-frame clones and drops some. The sample consists of 4,500 to 5,500 clones, about 70% of them appearing once. Specimen: lymphocytes from the gut lamina propria. The receptor source for this set is a young man with celiac disease on a gluten-free diet. CDR3s include the opening cysteine and the closing phenylalanine or tryptophan. A D gene is named only where the DNA matches it firmly. Only some rows state a clone size, as once, few, many or a class for expanded clones.

V	size	J	D	CDR3	DNA
TRBV4-1	.	TRBJ1-5	.	CASSFGPKSNQPQHF	TGCGCCAGCAGCTTTGGCCCCAAGAGCAATCAGCCCCAGCATTTT
TRBV7-3	.	TRBJ2-3	.	CASSVLHTDTQYF	TGTGCCAGCAGCGTACTCCACACAGATACGCAGTATTTT
TRBV9	.	TRBJ1-1	.	CASSVAENTEAFF	TGTGCCAGCAGCGTAGCAGAGAACACTGAAGCTTTCTTT
TRBV5-4	once	TRBJ2-1	.	CASYFYNEQFF	TGTGCCAGCTATTTTTACAATGAGCAGTTCTTC
TRBV7-2	.	TRBJ2-3	.	CASSSLYGSTDTQYF	TGTGCCAGCAGCTCGTTGTACGGTAGCACAGATACGCAGTATTTT
TRBV25-1	.	TRBJ1-2	TRBD1	CASSEEGQGVGGYTF	TGTGCCAGCAGTGAAGAAGGACAGGGGGTGGGTGGCTACACCTTC
TRBV7-3	.	TRBJ2-1	TRBD2	CASSLNRRGGGGEQFF	TGTGCCAGCAGCTTAAATCGGCGGGGGGGCGGCGGGGAGCAGTTCTTC
TRBV6-1	.	TRBJ1-1	TRBD1	CASSPGTGVFEAFF	TGTGCCAGCAGCCCAGGGACAGGAGTTTTTGAAGCTTTCTTT
TRBV9	.	TRBJ2-1	TRBD2	CASSPRLAGVLLSSYNEQFF	TGTGCCAGCAGCCCGCGACTAGCGGGGGTTCTCCTAAGCTCCTACAATGAGCAGTTCTTC
TRBV6-5	.	TRBJ1-3	.	CASSYSGRRSGNTIYF	TGTGCCAGCAGTTACTCGGGGAGGAGGTCTGGAAACACCATATATTTT
TRBV19	.	TRBJ1-1	.	CASSAPGTPNTEAFF	TGTGCCAGTAGTGCCCCCGGGACACCGAACACTGAAGCTTTCTTT
TRBV27	.	TRBJ1-1	TRBD1	CASRLSGGRAGGSTEAFF	TGTGCCAGCAGATTATCAGGGGGCCGGGCTGGGGGATCCACTGAAGCTTTCTTT
TRBV6-6	.	TRBJ2-5	TRBD2	CASTQREHQETQYF	TGTGCCAGCACTCAGCGGGAACACCAAGAGACCCAGTACTTC
TRBV4-3	.	TRBJ2-5	.	CASSQAGRRETQYF	TGCGCCAGCAGCCAGGCCGGCCGCAGGGAGACCCAGTACTTC
TRBV5-6	.	TRBJ2-1	TRBD1	CASNLKGQGIVYNEQFF	TGTGCCAGCAACCTGAAGGGACAGGGGATAGTCTACAATGAGCAGTTCTTC
TRBV6-5	.	TRBJ2-1	TRBD1	CASRQPRTGGHEQFF	TGTGCCAGCAGACAACCCCGGACAGGGGGCCATGAGCAGTTCTTC
TRBV6-1	.	TRBJ1-2	.	CASRQVIYGYTF	TGTGCCAGCAGACAGGTTATCTATGGCTACACCTTC
TRBV5-4	.	TRBJ2-1	TRBD2	CASSLDGGGSYNEQFF	TGTGCCAGCAGCTTGGATGGGGGGGGCTCCTACAATGAGCAGTTCTTC
TRBV29-1	.	TRBJ2-7	TRBD1	CSAAPGTGASYEQYF	TGCAGCGCCGCCCCCGGGACAGGGGCCTCCTACGAGCAGTACTTC
TRBV5-1	.	TRBJ2-3	TRBD1	CASSLDGTGMDTQYF	TGCGCCAGCAGCTTGGACGGGACAGGGATGGATACGCAGTATTTT
TRBV5-6	.	TRBJ2-7	TRBD2	CASSLFGTSLYEQYF	TGTGCCAGCAGCTTGTTTGGGACTAGCCTCTACGAGCAGTACTTC
TRBV29-1	.	TRBJ2-5	.	CRVGAQETQYF	TGCAGGGTGGGCGCCCAAGAGACCCAGTACTTC
TRBV10-3	.	TRBJ1-1	TRBD1	CAISGTGNTEAFF	TGTGCCATCAGTGGGACAGGGAACACTGAAGCTTTCTTT
TRBV19	.	TRBJ2-2	TRBD2	CASSLFLAGGLDTGELFF	TGTGCCAGTAGTTTGTTTCTAGCGGGGGGGCTGGACACCGGGGAGCTGTTTTTT
TRBV18	.	TRBJ1-1	TRBD1	CASSPQGAWTEAFF	TGTGCCAGCTCCCCTCAGGGGGCATGGACTGAAGCTTTCTTT